The T cell receptor beta chain described here comes from a study of molecular identifiers for immune sequencing clone quantification. CDR1 and CDR2 (germline): SGHVS, FNYEAQ. The CDR3 spans 14 residues. Trimming stripped 8 bases from V and 4 bases from J, with 17 bases between. This clonotype was seen many times. Via MiXCR, TCRdb re-called the PCR reads, giving one row per CDR3 protein. Seen here are about 630,000 distinct CDR3 sequences, less than 30% observed once, and the top ten hold about 0.73%. V usage is TRBV7-6 and J usage is TRBJ2-5; TRBD1 or TRBD2 may be the D gene (6 bases each). This clonotype was obtained from a human donor in good health. Some libraries in this study had Jurkat cell RNA spiked in. Material for sequencing was naive CD8+ T cells from blood, with Jurkat cell RNA spiked in. Subset noted: FACS-sorted CD8+CD4-CCR7+CD45RA+ naive T cells. CDR3 sequence: CASSETGAGETQYF. In DNA, the CDR3 is TGTGCCAGCTCGGAAACGGGGGCGGGAGAGACCCAGTACTTC.